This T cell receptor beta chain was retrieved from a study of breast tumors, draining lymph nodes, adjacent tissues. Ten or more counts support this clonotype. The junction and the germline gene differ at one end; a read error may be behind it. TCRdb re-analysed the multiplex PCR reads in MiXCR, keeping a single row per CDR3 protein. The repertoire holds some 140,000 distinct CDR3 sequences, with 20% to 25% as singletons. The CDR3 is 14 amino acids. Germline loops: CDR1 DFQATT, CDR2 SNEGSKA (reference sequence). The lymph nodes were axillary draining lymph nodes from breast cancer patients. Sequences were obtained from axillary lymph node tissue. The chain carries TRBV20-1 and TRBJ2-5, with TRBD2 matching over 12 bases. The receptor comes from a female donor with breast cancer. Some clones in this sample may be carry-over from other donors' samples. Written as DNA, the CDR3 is TGCAGTGCGGACTCAACGGGACTAGCGGGCGTCCGGGACTTC. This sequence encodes CSADSTGLAGVRDF.